This TCR beta chain comes out of a study of Ad26.COV2.S vaccination and SARS-CoV-2 variants. This clone was seen just once. Trimming shortened V by 8 bases and J by 0 bases, and 10 bases separated the two germline ends. CDR3 length: 13 residues. The germline gives CDR1 SNHLY, CDR2 FYNNEI. Sequencing was performed with immunoSEQ multiplex PCR; in TCRdb, only in-frame clones are kept and a portion is missing. Of around 340,000 clones in the sample, about nine tenths were seen once. Treatment specified: around 19 received Ad26.COV2.S at low or high dose, single or two shots; 5 received placebo; per-sample allocation not given. Sampling was done on day 63 after the first vaccine or placebo injection.

The sequence was obtained from a person between 18 and 60 years old who received the Ad26.COV2.S COVID-19 vaccine or a placebo. The gene calls are TRBV2 and TRBJ1-1, with D maybe TRBD1 (5 bases). The material sequenced was peripheral blood, taken in a trial of Ad26.COV2.S vaccine versus placebo. The CDR3 coding sequence is TGTGCCAGCGCGGGACCTATGAACACTGAAGCTTTCTTT. It specifies CASAGPMNTEAFF.